This paragraph covers one T cell receptor (beta chain) sequence. The data are from a study of blood T cell repertoires in COVID-19. Repertoires were generated with immunoSEQ multiplex PCR, while TCRdb's copy carries only in-frame clones and drops some. The sample consists of 200,000 to 250,000 clones, around 90% of them appearing once. Sequencing was done on a sample of peripheral blood. The receptor's source is a man aged 60-69 years who had recovered from COVID-19.

CDR3 coding DNA: TGTGCCAGCAGCTTAGGGACAGGGGCTCGTGTGGGTCAGCCCCAGCATTTT. Amino acid sequence: CASSLGTGARVGQPQHF. This sequence joins TRBV7-9 and TRBJ1-5, with 9 bases aligning to TRBD1. The V segment lost 1 base and the J segment 6 bases; nucleotides outside the gene matches: 10. CDR1 and CDR2 from the germline V gene are SEHNR and FQNEAQ (reference sequence). CDR3 length equals 17 residues.